This TCR beta chain was documented in a study of shared T cell receptors in the human thymus. The CDR3 consists of 15 residues. Germline trimming cut 4 bases from V and 1 base from J; bases unmatched to any gene: 3. CDR1 and CDR2 (germline): SGHDT, YYEEEE. Clones were read by immunoSEQ multiplex PCR, and TCRdb kept only the in-frame ones, dropping some. The data show almost 550,000 clones, 70% to 80% seen once. These data were also filed under a second study, of human thymus T cells.

The receptor comes from a boy under two years old with a congenital heart defect. Material: thymocytes. The chain uses TRBV5-6 and TRBJ2-7, with 12 positions matching TRBD2. This chain's CDR3 is CASSPTSGSSYEQYF. CDR3 DNA: TGTGCCAGCAGCCCGACTAGCGGGAGTTCCTACGAGCAGTACTTC.